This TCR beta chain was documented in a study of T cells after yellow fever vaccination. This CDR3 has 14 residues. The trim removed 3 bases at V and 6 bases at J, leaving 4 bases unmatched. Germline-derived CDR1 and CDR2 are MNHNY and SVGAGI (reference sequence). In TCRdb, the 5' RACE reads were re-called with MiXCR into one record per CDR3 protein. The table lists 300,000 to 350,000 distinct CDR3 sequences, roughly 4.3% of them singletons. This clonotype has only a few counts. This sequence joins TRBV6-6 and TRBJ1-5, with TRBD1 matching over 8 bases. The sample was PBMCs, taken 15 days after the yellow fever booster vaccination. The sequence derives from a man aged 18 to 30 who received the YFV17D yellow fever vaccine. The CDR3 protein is CASSYTDRAQPQHF. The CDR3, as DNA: TGTGCCAGCAGTTATACGGACAGGGCTCAGCCCCAGCATTTT.